This T cell receptor (beta chain) appears in the sequencing data of a study of blood T cell repertoires in COVID-19. In assigning cohorts, the study relied on participant-reported clinical history. The germline V gene has CDR1 SNHLY and CDR2 FYNNEI. This CDR3 is 12 amino acids long. Trimming took off 7 bases at V and 8 bases at J, with 14 bases between the two ends. TCRdb keeps only in-frame clones here, not all; method: immunoSEQ multiplex PCR. In the table there are 300,000 to 350,000 clones, roughly 89% of which are singletons. Sequences were obtained from PBMCs or T cells enriched from blood (not recorded which). This TCR was recovered from a woman in her twenties or thirties who had recovered from COVID-19. V and J are TRBV2 and TRBJ1-1; D not resolved. The CDR3 coding sequence is TGTGCCAGCAACCCTACCAGCGCGGAAGCTTTCTTT. It specifies CASNPTSAEAFF.